This TCR beta chain was profiled in a study of blood T cell repertoires in COVID-19. Overall study: Specimens from acute and convalescent COVID-19 originated in the United States, Italy and Spain. T cells, B-cell-depleted T cells, or PBMCs provided the cDNA or gDNA that served as material.

Seattle researchers signed up patients amid active infection and tracked them longitudinally. As processed by the authors: Amplification with reference gene primers provided the estimates of nucleated cell counts. Method: immunoSEQ multiplex PCR; TCRdb's copy keeps in-frame clones and lacks some. That table gives V, J and clone size, and the DNA gave D and trimming. This table holds around 310,000 clones, 90% found once. V lost 3 bases and J 0 bases, leaving 14 bases between the germline ends. This CDR3 region has 17 residues. Germline CDR1 is SGHTA and CDR2 is FQGNSA. The V gene is TRBV7-2, the J gene TRBJ2-2; perhaps TRBD1 as D (6 bases). The specimen was peripheral blood. This receptor was taken from a woman aged 40 to 55 with COVID-19, enrolled during active disease. The CDR3 region has the DNA TGTGCCAGCAGCTTCCCTCTCCAGGGGACGAACACCGGGGAGCTGTTTTTT. Encoded protein: CASSFPLQGTNTGELFF.